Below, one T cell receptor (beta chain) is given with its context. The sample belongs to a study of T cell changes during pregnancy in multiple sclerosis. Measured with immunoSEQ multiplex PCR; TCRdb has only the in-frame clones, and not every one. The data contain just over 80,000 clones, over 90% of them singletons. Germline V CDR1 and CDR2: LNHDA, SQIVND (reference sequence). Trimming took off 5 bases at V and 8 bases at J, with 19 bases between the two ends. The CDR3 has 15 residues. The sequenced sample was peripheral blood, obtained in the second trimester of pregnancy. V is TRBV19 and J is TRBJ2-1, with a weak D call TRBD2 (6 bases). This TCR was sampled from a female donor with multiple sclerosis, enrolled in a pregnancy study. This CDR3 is CASSFLPGLNDEQFF. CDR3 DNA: TGTGCCAGTAGTTTCCTACCGGGACTCAACGATGAGCAGTTCTTC.